Described below is a single TCR beta chain sequence and its context. Its target is unknown. The sample belongs to a study of T cell responses to AZD1222 COVID-19 vaccine. Whole-study findings and limits: After the peak T cell response, and only then, were repertoires sampled.

The repertoire was sequenced with immunoSEQ multiplex PCR; TCRdb's copy has only in-frame clones and lacks some. This sample has about 120,000 clones; 91% occur once, and the top ten carry 5% to 5.5%. CDR1 and CDR2 from the germline V gene are SGDLS and YYNGEE. Trimming shortened V by 0 bases and J by 2 bases, and 14 bases separated the two germline ends. The CDR3 runs 16 residues. The clonotype was recovered from an adult in good health. The V call is TRBV9, the J call TRBJ2-5, with D perhaps given as TRBD1 or TRBD2 (5 bases each). The material sequenced was peripheral blood, taken on day 0 of AZD1222 vaccination. CDR3 sequence: CASSVGWGSPQETQYF. For the CDR3, the DNA is TGTGCCAGCAGCGTAGGGTGGGGGTCACCTCAAGAGACCCAGTACTTC.